These 2 T cell receptor beta chains came from one sample sequenced in a study of cytomegalovirus exposure and HLA in healthy donors. Amplification used 60 Vbeta primers and 13 Jbeta primers. Here immunoSEQ multiplex PCR was the method, and the copy in TCRdb shows in-frame clones only, minus some. The sample holds roughly 120,000 clones, about 8.5% seen once. Sequencing used PBMCs. The receptors shown here come from a man in his forties or fifties in good health and CMV-seronegative.

The genes are TRBV19 and TRBJ1-1; D not resolved. V lost 3 bases, J lost 1 base, and 9 bases lay in between. The CDR3 has 14 residues. Germline CDR1 is LNHDA and CDR2 is SQIVND (reference sequence). The CDR3 nucleotides are TGTGCCAGTAGTATTCCGGGAGCGAACACTGAAGCTTTCTTT. This gives the protein CASSIPGANTEAFF. Filled out from reference TRBV19 and TRBJ1-1, the complete variable domain reads DGGITQSPKYLFRKEGQNVTLSCEQNLNHDAMYWYRQDPGQGLRLIYYSQIVNDFQKGDIAEGYSVSREKKESFPLTVTSAQKNPTAFYLCASSIPGANTEAFFGQGTRLTVV.

The chain links TRBV5-6 to TRBJ2-7; TRBD1 aligns across 7 bases. This CDR3 is 15 amino acids long. V shed 4 bases and J 4 bases; nucleotides not matched to a gene: 11. CDR1 and CDR2 (germline): SGHDT, YYEEEE. CDR3 region: CASSLGGPTMYEQYF. The CDR3 DNA sequence: TGTGCCAGCAGCCTAGGGGGCCCAACTATGTACGAGCAGTACTTC.